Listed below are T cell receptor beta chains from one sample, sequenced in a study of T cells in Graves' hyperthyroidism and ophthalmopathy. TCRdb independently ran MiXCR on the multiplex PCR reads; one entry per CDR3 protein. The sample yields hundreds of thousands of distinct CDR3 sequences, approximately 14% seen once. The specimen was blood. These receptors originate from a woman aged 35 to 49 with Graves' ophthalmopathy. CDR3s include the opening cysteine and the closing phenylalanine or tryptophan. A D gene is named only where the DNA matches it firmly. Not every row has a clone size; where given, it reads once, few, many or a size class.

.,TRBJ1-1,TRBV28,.,CASSLVQGSEAFF
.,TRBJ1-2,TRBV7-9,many,CASRDGLLRYGYTF
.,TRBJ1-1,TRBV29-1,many,CSATPGHLNTEAFF
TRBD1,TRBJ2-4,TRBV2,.,CARQQGPHLAKNIQYF
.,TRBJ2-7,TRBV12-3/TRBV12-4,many,CASSQTENYEQHF
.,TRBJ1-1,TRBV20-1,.,CSARDGGWWGTEAFF
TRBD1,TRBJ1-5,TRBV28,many,CASSTGTGGVQPQHF
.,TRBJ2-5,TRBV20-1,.,CSATSVQQETQYF
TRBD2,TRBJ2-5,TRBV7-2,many,CASSLEGTSAQETQYF
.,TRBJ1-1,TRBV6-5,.,CASSYRAGEAFF
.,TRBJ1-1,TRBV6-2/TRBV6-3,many,CASSYPDGNTEAFF
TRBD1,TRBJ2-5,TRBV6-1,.,CASTDRVGAETQYF
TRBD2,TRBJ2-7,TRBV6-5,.,CASSYSPGLATEQYF
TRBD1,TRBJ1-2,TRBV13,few,CASSIWTGRPEDDYTF
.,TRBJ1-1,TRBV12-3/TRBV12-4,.,CASRYGDEGPGTEAFF